This TCR beta chain was identified in a study of control samples from healthy donors and cancer patients. The V end was cut by 0 bases, the J end by 9 bases, with 15 bases between. This CDR3 is built from 15 residues. CDR1 is MGHRA, CDR2 YSYEKL, per germline. Sequencing was performed with immunoSEQ multiplex PCR; in TCRdb, only in-frame clones are kept and a portion is missing. Of roughly 86,000 clones in the sample, approximately 95% were seen once. Sequencing was carried out using blood. The clonotype originates from a woman in her twenties or thirties in good health. This chain joins TRBV4-1 and TRBJ1-5; D gene uncertain. In DNA, the CDR3 is TGCGCCAGCAGCCAAGACCACGACATGGGATGGCCCCAGCATTTT. Amino acid sequence: CASSQDHDMGWPQHF.